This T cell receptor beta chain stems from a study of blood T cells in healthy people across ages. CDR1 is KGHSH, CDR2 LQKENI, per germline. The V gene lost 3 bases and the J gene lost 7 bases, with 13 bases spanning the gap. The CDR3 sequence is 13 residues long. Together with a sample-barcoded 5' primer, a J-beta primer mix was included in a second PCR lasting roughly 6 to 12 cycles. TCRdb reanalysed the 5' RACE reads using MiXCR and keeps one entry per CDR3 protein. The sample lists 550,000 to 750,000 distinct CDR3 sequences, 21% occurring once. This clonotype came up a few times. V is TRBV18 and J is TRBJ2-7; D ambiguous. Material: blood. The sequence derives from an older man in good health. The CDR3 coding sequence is TGTGCCAGCTCACCCGGGCCTAACTGGGAGCAGTACTTC. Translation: CASSPGPNWEQYF. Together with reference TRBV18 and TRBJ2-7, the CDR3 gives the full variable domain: NAGVMQNPRHLVRRRGQEARLRCSPMKGHSHVYWYRQLPEEGLKFMVYLQKENIIDESGMPKERFSAEFPKEGPSILRIQQVVRGDSAAYFCASSPGPNWEQYFGPGTRLTVT.